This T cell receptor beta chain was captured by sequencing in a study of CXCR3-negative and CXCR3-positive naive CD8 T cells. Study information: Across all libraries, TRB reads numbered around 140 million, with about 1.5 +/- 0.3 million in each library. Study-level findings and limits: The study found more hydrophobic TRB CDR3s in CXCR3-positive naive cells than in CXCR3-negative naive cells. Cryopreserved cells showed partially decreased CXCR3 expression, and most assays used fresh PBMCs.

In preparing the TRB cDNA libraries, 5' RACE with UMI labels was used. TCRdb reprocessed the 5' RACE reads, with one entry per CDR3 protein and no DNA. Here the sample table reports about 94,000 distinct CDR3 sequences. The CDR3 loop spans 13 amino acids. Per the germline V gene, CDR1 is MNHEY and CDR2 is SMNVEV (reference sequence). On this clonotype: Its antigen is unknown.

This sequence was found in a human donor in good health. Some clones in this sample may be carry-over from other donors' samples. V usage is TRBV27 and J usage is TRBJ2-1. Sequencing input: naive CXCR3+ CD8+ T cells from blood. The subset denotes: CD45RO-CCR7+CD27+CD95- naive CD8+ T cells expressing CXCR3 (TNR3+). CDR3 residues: CASSFIGVNEQFF.